One and the same sample provided the 23 T cell receptor beta chains below, sequenced in a study of cytomegalovirus exposure and HLA in healthy donors listed by TCRdb under 2017. Libraries were constructed by the immunoSEQ multiplex PCR assay. For the multiplex PCR, a mixture combining 60 forward primers for TCR Vbeta segments and 13 reverse primers for TCR Jbeta segments was used. This immuneACCESS table, as held by TCRdb, lists in-frame sequences with V and J called but not all clones. Of the missing ones, under half trace to an unresolved V gene in checked studies; the others have no known cause. This sample lists over 200,000 clones; about 70% were detected once. The ten largest clonotypes hold less than 3% of the sample. Sample: PBMCs. The receptor set was obtained from a man between 40 and 49 years old in good health and CMV-seropositive.

V is TRBV6-5 and J is TRBJ2-1, with 7 bases matching TRBD1. The junction had 10 bases not matched to a gene; V was cut back by 4 bases and J by 7 bases. From germline, CDR1 is MNHEY and CDR2 SVGAGI. This CDR3 has 15 amino acids. This chain's CDR3 is CASSSRQGLKNEQFF. The CDR3 DNA follows: TGTGCCAGCAGTTCTCGACAGGGCCTGAAGAATGAGCAGTTCTTC.

This chain joins TRBV19 and TRBJ2-1, with 8 positions matching TRBD1. The CDR3 extends over 13 amino acids. The germline CDR1 and CDR2 sequences are LNHDA and SQIVND (reference sequence). The trim removed 5 bases at V and 5 bases at J, leaving 2 bases unmatched. Written as DNA, the CDR3 is TGTGCCAGTAGTTGGGACAGGAACAATGAGCAGTTCTTC. It specifies CASSWDRNNEQFF.

This chain connects TRBV28 to TRBJ1-4, with D maybe TRBD1 (5 bases). CDR1 is MDHEN, CDR2 SYDVKM, per germline. Trimming cost V 8 bases and J 8 bases, with 18 bases left between them. This CDR3 region has 14 residues. CDR3 region: CASGTGVGSEKLFF. CDR3 sequence (DNA): TGTGCCAGCGGAACAGGCGTTGGTAGCGAAAAACTGTTTTTT. Full variable domain (missing parts from reference TRBV28 and TRBJ1-4): DVKVTQSSRYLVKRTGEKVFLECVQDMDHENMFWYRQDPGLGLRLIYFSYDVKMKEKGDIPEGYSVSREKKERFSLILESASTNQTSMYLCASGTGVGSEKLFFGSGTQLSVL.

J is TRBJ2-1 and V is TRBV4-1, with 11 bases lining up with TRBD2. The CDR3 contains 15 residues. V lost 4 bases to trimming and J lost 3 bases; unmatched junction nucleotides: 2. Looked up from germline, CDR1 is MGHRA and CDR2 is YSYEKL. DNA of the CDR3: TGCGCCAGCAGCCGAGGACTAGCGGGCTACAATGAGCAGTTCTTC. Protein sequence: CASSRGLAGYNEQFF.

The table lists this clone with a few counts. CDR3 nucleotide sequence: TGTGCCAGCTCACCATATCAGGGGACTCAGCCCCAGCATTTT. This gives the protein CASSPYQGTQPQHF. V gene TRBV18 combines with J gene TRBJ1-5; the D gene is possibly TRBD1 (6 bases). The germline gives CDR1 KGHSH, CDR2 LQKENI. Deletions cut 2 bases from V and 6 bases from J, with 11 bases between. The length of the CDR3 is 14 residues. Looking up the rest from reference TRBV18 and TRBJ1-5 gives the full variable domain: NAGVMQNPRHLVRRRGQEARLRCSPMKGHSHVYWYRQLPEEGLKFMVYLQKENIIDESGMPKERFSAEFPKEGPSILRIQQVVRGDSAAYFCASSPYQGTQPQHFGDGTRLSIL.

The chain links TRBV28 to TRBJ1-1; the D is unclear. Germline-derived CDR1 and CDR2 are MDHEN and SYDVKM. The CDR3 is made up of 12 amino acids. V gave up 5 bases and J gave up 7 bases, with 11 bases separating them. The CDR3 region is CASSPAYYEAFF. Here the CDR3 DNA reads TGTGCCAGCAGTCCTGCCTACTATGAAGCTTTCTTT.

As concerns this clone: An end of the junction does not agree with germline; a read error may underlie this. The chain carries TRBV7-9 and TRBJ1-4; no clear D. This CDR3 has 13 amino acids. CDR1 SEHNR and CDR2 FQNEAQ come from the germline V gene (reference sequence). The chain's CDR3 is CSSSDEGREKLFF. In nucleotides, the CDR3 is TGTTCCAGCAGCGACGAGGGTAGGGAAAAACTGTTTTTT.

This sequence joins TRBV6-1 and TRBJ2-7, with D possibly TRBD1 on 7 matching bases. CDR1 and CDR2 (germline): MNHNS, SASEGT. The germline V and J ends were trimmed by 0 bases and 7 bases, with 13 bases remaining between them. This CDR3 is built from 14 residues. The CDR3 DNA reads TGTGCCAGCAGTGAAGCGCCTTCAGGGGGGGAGCAGTACTTC. Translating it yields CASSEAPSGGEQYF.

This chain uses TRBV11-2 with TRBJ2-7; the match to TRBD1 covers 7 bases. Per the germline V gene, CDR1 is SGHAT and CDR2 is FQNNGV. This CDR3 contains 15 residues. With V trimmed by 5 bases and J by 6 bases, 13 bases remained unmatched. The CDR3, as DNA: TGTGCCAGCAGCCCTATCCGACAGACAGGGACCGAGCAGTACTTC. Translating it yields CASSPIRQTGTEQYF.

This clone occurred once. This chain joins TRBV5-4 and TRBJ2-7, with a weak D call TRBD2 (7 bases). Germline V gives CDR1 SGHNT, CDR2 YYREEE (reference sequence). V was trimmed by 4 bases and J by 2 bases, leaving 16 bases between them. This CDR3 comprises 15 residues. The CDR3 sequence is CASSHTAGAPYEQYF. The CDR3, as DNA: TGTGCCAGCAGCCATACCGCGGGGGCGCCCTACGAGCAGTACTTC.

V gene TRBV7-2 combines with J gene TRBJ2-1, with 7 bases matching TRBD2. The CDR3 sequence is 13 residues long. V was clipped by 5 bases and J by 6 bases; unmatched bases: 4. CDR1 is SGHTA and CDR2 is FQGNSA in the germline V gene. CDR3 loop: CASSPRGVNEQFF. The CDR3 DNA is TGTGCCAGCAGCCCCCGGGGGGTCAATGAGCAGTTCTTC.

This chain joins TRBV4-1 and TRBJ2-1; a weak D match, TRBD2 (7 bases). In germline, CDR1 is MGHRA, CDR2 YSYEKL. V was shortened by 3 bases and J by 6 bases, with 18 bases between the two germline ends. The CDR3 is 16 residues long. CDR3 sequence reads: CASSHAGARGVNEQFF. The DNA of the CDR3 is TGCGCCAGCAGCCACGCGGGGGCGAGGGGGGTCAATGAGCAGTTCTTC.

The V gene is TRBV6-5, the J gene TRBJ1-3; TRBD1 matches 9 bases. CDR1 and CDR2 (germline): MNHEY, SVGAGI. This CDR3 spans 15 amino acids. Trimming removed 8 bases from V and 4 bases from J; junction bases left unmatched: 9. CDR3 loop: CASSGTGPYGNTIYF. The CDR3 DNA follows: TGTGCCAGCTCCGGGACAGGGCCGTACGGAAACACCATATATTTT.

This chain joins TRBV7-9 and TRBJ2-1, with D perhaps TRBD1 (6 bases). The germline CDR1 and CDR2 sequences are SEHNR and FQNEAQ (reference sequence). This CDR3 contains 13 residues. V lost 5 bases and J lost 4, with 9 bases in between. This CDR3 is CASSATGYNEQFF. Written as DNA, the CDR3 is TGTGCCAGCAGCGCTACAGGGTACAATGAGCAGTTCTTC.

J is TRBJ2-3 and V is TRBV11-2; 13 positions match TRBD2. Per germline, CDR1 SGHAT and CDR2 FQNNGV. The CDR3 is 19 residues long. J gave up 2 bases and V 5 bases, and 13 bases lay outside the gene matches. CDR3 amino acids: CASSLRTSGGSQVTDTQYF. The CDR3, as DNA: TGTGCCAGCAGCCTCAGGACTAGCGGGGGCTCTCAGGTCACAGATACGCAGTATTTT. The full variable domain, with the rest looked up from reference TRBV11-2 and TRBJ2-3, is EAGVAQSPRYKIIEKRQSVAFWCNPISGHATLYWYQQILGQGPKLLIQFQNNGVVDDSQLPKDRFSAERLKGVDSTLKIQPAKLEDSAVYLCASSLRTSGGSQVTDTQYFGPGTRLTVL.

V is TRBV5-1 and J is TRBJ1-2, with D maybe TRBD1 (6 bases). The CDR3 covers 13 residues. Trimming removed 2 bases from V and 2 bases from J, with 7 bases in between. Per the germline V gene, CDR1 is SGHRS and CDR2 is YFSETQ. Here the CDR3 DNA reads TGCGCCAGCAGCTTACAGGGCAACTATGGCTACACCTTC. Translation: CASSLQGNYGYTF. Using reference TRBV5-1 and TRBJ1-2 for the parts outside the CDR3, the full variable domain is KAGVTQTPRYLIKTRGQQVTLSCSPISGHRSVSWYQQTPGQGLQFLFEYFSETQRNKGNFPGRFSGRQFSNSRSEMNVSTLELGDSALYLCASSLQGNYGYTFGSGTRLTVV.

Of note for this clone: This specimen includes other DNA sequences encoding the same CDR3. The rearrangement joins TRBV7-3 to TRBJ2-3, with a tentative D call TRBD2 (6 bases). Germline CDR1 and CDR2: SGHTA and FQGTGA. This CDR3 comprises 16 residues. V was clipped by 5 bases and J by 6 bases, with 21 bases between them. DNA of the CDR3: TGTGCCAGCAGCGCGCTTGGGAGCGGAGGGGCCGATACGCAGTATTTT. Translated: CASSALGSGGADTQYF.

The table lists this clone with a count of one. The chain employs TRBV4-1 and TRBJ2-7; TRBD1 agrees at 7 bases. The CDR3 sequence is 15 residues long. V gave up 1 base and J gave up 3 bases; unmatched junction bases: 6. The germline V gene encodes CDR1 MGHRA and CDR2 YSYEKL. The CDR3 DNA sequence: TGCGCCAGCAGCCAAGGGAGATACAGGGGCTACGAGCAGTACTTC. Translating gives CASSQGRYRGYEQYF.

This clone has a handful of counts. The chain uses TRBV4-1 and TRBJ1-2, with 8 bases that match TRBD1. The J segment lost 8 bases and the V segment lost 3 bases, leaving 11 bases of the junction unmatched. This CDR3 spans 15 amino acids. Germline V lookup: CDR1 MGHRA, CDR2 YSYEKL. CDR3 DNA: TGCGCCAGCAGCCAGACCCTTCAGGGGGCGCGGGGCTACACCTTC. Encoded protein: CASSQTLQGARGYTF.

This clone was recorded once. The chain combines TRBV27 with TRBJ1-5; 7 positions agree with TRBD1. Germline CDR1 and CDR2: MNHEY and SMNVEV (reference sequence). The CDR3 consists of 16 residues. The ends lost 5 bases at V and 7 bases at J; junction bases unmatched: 14. CDR3 bases: TGTGCCAGCAGTACCCGACAGGGATGGTTGGGCCAGCCCCAGCATTTT. Translating gives CASSTRQGWLGQPQHF.

This clone came up once. The chain has TRBV11-2 and TRBJ2-6; tentatively, D is TRBD2 (7 bases). The V gene's germline CDR1 is SGHAT and CDR2 FQNNGV. Between the trimmed V and J ends, which lost 1 base and 1 base, there was a span of 11 bases. The CDR3 is made up of 17 amino acids. The CDR3 spells CASSLGAGASGANVLTF. The CDR3 nucleotides are TGTGCCAGCAGCTTAGGGGCGGGGGCTTCTGGGGCCAACGTCCTGACTTTC.

The chain joins TRBV18 to TRBJ2-7; D possibly corresponds to TRBD1 (6 bases). Trimming stripped 3 bases from V and 7 bases from J, with 10 bases between. The germline V gene has CDR1 KGHSH and CDR2 LQKENI. The CDR3 extends over 12 amino acids. CDR3 residues: CASSPQGNEQYF. CDR3 coding DNA: TGTGCCAGCTCACCCCAGGGGAATGAGCAGTACTTC.

The chain combines TRBV19 with TRBJ2-3; 12 nucleotides line up with TRBD2. V lost 5 bases, J lost 6 bases, and 12 bases stayed unmatched. Germline CDR1 reads LNHDA; CDR2 reads SQIVND (reference sequence). The CDR3 is 17 residues long. CDR3 region: CASSWSQLAGGVDTQYF. The CDR3 DNA sequence: TGTGCCAGTAGTTGGTCCCAACTAGCGGGAGGTGTGGATACGCAGTATTTT.